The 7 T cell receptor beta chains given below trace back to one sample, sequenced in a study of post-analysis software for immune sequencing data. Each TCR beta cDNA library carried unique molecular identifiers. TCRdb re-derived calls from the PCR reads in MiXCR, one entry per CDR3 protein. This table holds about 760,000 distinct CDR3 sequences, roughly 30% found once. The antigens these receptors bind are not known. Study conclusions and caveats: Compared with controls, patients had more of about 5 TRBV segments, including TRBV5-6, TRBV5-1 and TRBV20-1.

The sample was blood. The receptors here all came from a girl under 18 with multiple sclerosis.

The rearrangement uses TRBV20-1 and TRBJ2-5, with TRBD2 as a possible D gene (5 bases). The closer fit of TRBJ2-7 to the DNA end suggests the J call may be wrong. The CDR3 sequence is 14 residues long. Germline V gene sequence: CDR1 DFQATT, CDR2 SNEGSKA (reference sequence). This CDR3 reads CSAIKAWGEGEQYF. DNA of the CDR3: TGCAGTGCTATCAAGGCCTGGGGAGAGGGCGAGCAGTACTTC.

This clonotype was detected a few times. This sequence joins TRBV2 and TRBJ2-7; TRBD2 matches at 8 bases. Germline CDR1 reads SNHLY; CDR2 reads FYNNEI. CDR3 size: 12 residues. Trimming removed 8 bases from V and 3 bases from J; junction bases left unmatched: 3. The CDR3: CASWTSSYEQYF. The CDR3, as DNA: TGTGCCAGCTGGACTAGCAGCTACGAGCAGTACTTC.

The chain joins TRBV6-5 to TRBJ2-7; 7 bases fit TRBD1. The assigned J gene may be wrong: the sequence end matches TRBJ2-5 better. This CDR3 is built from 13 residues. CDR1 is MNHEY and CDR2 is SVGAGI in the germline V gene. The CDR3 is CASSMAGGETQYF. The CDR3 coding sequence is TGTGCCAGCAGCATGGCAGGGGGAGAGACCCAGTACTTC.

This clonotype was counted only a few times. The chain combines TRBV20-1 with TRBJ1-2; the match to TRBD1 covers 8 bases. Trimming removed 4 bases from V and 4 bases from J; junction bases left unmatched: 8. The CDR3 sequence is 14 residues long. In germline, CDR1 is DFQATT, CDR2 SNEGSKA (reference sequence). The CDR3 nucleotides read TGCAGTGCTACCCGACAGGGGTTGAGCTATGGCTACACCTTC. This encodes CSATRQGLSYGYTF.

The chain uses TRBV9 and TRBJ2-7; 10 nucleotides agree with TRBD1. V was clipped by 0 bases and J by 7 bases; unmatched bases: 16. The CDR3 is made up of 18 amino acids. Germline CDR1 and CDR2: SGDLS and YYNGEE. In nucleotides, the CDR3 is TGTGCCAGCAGCGTAGGGCCGAAGGACAGGGGGAGAGATTGGGAGCAGTACTTC. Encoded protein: CASSVGPKDRGRDWEQYF.

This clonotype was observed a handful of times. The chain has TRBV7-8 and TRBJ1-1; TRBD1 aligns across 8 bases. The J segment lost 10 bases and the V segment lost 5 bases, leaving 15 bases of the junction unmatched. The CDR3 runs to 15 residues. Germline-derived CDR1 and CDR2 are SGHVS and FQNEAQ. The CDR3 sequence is CASSPNTDRVGGAFF. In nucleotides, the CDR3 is TGTGCCAGCAGCCCCAATACGGACAGGGTCGGGGGAGCTTTCTTT.

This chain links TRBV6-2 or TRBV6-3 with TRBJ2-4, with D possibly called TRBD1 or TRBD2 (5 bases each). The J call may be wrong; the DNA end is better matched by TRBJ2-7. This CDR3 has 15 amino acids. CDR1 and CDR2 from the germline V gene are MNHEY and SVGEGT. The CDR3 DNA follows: TGTGCCAGCAGTCAAACCGGGACCCTTACTTACGAGCAGTACTTC. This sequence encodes CASSQTGTLTYEQYF.